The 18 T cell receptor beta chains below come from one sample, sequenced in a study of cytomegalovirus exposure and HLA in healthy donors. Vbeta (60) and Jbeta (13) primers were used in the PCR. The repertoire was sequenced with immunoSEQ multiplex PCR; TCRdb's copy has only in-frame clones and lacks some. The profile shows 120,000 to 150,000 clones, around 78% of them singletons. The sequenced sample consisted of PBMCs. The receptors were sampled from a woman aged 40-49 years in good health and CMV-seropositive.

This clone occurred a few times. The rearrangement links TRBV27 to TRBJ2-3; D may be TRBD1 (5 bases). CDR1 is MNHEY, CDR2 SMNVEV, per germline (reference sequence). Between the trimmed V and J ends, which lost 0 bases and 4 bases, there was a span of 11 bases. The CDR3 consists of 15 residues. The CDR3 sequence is CASSLSTRVADTQYF. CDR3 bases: TGTGCCAGCAGTTTATCGACCAGGGTCGCAGATACGCAGTATTTT.

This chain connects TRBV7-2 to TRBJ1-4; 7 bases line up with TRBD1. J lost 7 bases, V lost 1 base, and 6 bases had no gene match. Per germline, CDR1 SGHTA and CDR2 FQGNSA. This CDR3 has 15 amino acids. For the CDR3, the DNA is TGTGCCAGCAGCTTAGGGGCGCAGGGGGGTGAAAAACTGTTTTTT. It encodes CASSLGAQGGEKLFF. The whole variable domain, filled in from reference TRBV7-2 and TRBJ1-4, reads GAGVSQSPSNKVTEKGKDVELRCDPISGHTALYWYRQSLGQGLEFLIYFQGNSAPDKSGLPSDRFSAERTGGSVSTLTIQRTQQEDSAVYLCASSLGAQGGEKLFFGSGTQLSVL.

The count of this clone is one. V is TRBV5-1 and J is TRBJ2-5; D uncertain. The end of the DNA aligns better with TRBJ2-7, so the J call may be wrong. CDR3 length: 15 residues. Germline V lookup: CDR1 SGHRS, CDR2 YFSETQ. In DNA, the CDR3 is TGCGCCAGCAGCTTGTTCGTCCGCGCTCCCTACGAGCAGTACTTC. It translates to CASSLFVRAPYEQYF.

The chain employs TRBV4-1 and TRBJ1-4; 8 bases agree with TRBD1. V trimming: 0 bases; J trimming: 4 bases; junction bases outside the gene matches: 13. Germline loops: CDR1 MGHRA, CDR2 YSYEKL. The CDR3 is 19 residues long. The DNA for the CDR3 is TGCGCCAGCAGCCAAGATCTGGGGGGCAGGGGGCCGTTTAATGAAAAACTGTTTTTT. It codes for CASSQDLGGRGPFNEKLFF.

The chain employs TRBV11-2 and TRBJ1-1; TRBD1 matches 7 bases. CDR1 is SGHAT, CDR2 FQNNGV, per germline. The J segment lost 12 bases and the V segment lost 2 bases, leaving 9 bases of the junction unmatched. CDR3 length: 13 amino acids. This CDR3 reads CASSLMEGARTFF. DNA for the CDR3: TGTGCCAGCAGCTTAATGGAGGGGGCGAGGACTTTCTTT.

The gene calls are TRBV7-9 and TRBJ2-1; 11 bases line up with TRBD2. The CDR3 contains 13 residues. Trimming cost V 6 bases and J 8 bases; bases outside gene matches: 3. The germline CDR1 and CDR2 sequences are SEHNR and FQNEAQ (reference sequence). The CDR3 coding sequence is TGTGCCAGCAGTTTTAGCGGGAGGGATGAGCAGTTCTTC. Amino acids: CASSFSGRDEQFF.

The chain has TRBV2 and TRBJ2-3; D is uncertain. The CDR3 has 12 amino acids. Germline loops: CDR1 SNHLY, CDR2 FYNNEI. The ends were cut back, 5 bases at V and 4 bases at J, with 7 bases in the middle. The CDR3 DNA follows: TGTGCCAGCAGTCTCTCGGCAGATACGCAGTATTTT. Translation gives CASSLSADTQYF. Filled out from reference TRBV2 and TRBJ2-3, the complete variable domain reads EPEVTQTPSHQVTQMGQEVILRCVPISNHLYFYWYRQILGQKVEFLVSFYNNEISEKSEIFDDQFSVERPDGSNFTLKIRSTKLEDSAMYFCASSLSADTQYFGPGTRLTVL.

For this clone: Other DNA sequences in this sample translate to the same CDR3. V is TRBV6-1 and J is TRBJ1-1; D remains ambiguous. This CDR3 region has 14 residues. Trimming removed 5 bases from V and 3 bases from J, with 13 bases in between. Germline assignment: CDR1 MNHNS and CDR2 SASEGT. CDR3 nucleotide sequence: TGTGCCAGCAGTCTGACCCCCGGGGACACTGAAGCTTTCTTT. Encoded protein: CASSLTPGDTEAFF.

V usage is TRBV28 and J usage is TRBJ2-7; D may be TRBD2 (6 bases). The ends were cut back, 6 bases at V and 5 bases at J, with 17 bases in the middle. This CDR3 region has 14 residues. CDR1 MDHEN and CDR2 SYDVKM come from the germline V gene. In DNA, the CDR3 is TGTGCCAGCAGGATGACGGGGGAGGTACACGAGCAGTACTTC. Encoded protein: CASRMTGEVHEQYF. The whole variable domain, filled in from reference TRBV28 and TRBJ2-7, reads DVKVTQSSRYLVKRTGEKVFLECVQDMDHENMFWYRQDPGLGLRLIYFSYDVKMKEKGDIPEGYSVSREKKERFSLILESASTNQTSMYLCASRMTGEVHEQYFGPGTRLTVT.

This CDR3 is CASSLAFSGRGETQYF. Here the CDR3 DNA reads TGTGCCAGCAGCTTAGCGTTTAGCGGGAGGGGAGAGACCCAGTACTTC. The rearrangement joins TRBV7-2 to TRBJ2-5, with 11 bases aligning to TRBD2. The CDR3 contains 16 residues. Per the germline V gene, CDR1 is SGHTA and CDR2 is FQGNSA. V shed 0 bases and J 4 bases; nucleotides not matched to a gene: 4.

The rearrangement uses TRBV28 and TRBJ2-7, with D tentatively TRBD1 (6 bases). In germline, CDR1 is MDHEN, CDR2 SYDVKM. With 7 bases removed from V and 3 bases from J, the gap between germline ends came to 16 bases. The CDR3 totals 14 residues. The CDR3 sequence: CASTPTGLFYEQYF. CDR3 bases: TGTGCCAGCACCCCGACAGGACTCTTCTACGAGCAGTACTTC.

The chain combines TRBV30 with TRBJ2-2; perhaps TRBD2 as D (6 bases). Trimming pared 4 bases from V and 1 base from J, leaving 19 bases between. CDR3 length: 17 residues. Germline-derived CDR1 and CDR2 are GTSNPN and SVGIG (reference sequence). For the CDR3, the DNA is TGTGCCTGGACCTCGTCCCCGGGACTCAAGAACACCGGGGAGCTGTTTTTT. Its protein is CAWTSSPGLKNTGELFF.

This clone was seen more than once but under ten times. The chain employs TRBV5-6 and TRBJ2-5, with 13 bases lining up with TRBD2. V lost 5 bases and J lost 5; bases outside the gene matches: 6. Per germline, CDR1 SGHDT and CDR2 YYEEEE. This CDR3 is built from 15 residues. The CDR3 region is CASRLLAGGRETQYF. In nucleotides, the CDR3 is TGTGCCAGCAGACTACTAGCGGGAGGGAGGGAGACCCAGTACTTC.

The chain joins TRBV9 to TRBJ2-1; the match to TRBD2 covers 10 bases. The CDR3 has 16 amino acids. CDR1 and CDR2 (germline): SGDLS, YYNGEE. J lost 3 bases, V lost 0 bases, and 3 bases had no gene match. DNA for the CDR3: TGTGCCAGCAGCGTAGCGGCTAGCGGGGGCTACAATGAGCAGTTCTTC. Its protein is CASSVAASGGYNEQFF.

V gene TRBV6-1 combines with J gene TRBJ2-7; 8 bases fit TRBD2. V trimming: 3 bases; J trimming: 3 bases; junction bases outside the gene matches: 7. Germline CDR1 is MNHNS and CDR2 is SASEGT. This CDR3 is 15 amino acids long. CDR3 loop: CASSDGSGSLYEQYF. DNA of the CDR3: TGTGCCAGCAGTGATGGAAGCGGGAGTCTCTACGAGCAGTACTTC.

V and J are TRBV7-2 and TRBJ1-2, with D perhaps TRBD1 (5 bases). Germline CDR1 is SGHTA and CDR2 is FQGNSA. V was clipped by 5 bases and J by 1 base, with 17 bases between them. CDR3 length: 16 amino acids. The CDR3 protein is CASSPWTGVDNYGYTF. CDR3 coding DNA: TGTGCCAGCAGCCCCTGGACGGGGGTAGATAACTATGGCTACACCTTC.

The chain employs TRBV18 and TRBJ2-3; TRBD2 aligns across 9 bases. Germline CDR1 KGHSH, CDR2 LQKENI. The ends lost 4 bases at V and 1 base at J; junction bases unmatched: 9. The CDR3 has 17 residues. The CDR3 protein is CASSRETSGIGTDTQYF. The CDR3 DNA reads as TGTGCCAGCTCACGAGAGACTAGCGGAATAGGCACAGATACGCAGTATTTT.

The DNA of the CDR3 is TGCGCCAGCAGCCAAGGTCCCAGCGGGACCCCCTACAATGAGCAGTTCTTC. Amino acid sequence: CASSQGPSGTPYNEQFF. The chain couples TRBV4-1 to TRBJ2-1; TRBD2 matches at 7 bases. Per germline, CDR1 MGHRA and CDR2 YSYEKL. The CDR3 extends over 17 amino acids. With 1 base clipped from V and 2 bases from J, the junction kept 8 bases outside the gene matches.